The next 15 T cell receptor beta chains were all read from a single sample in a study of T-cell reconstitution after alpha-beta-depleted transplantation in children. For TCRbeta, the library was prepared with unique molecular identifiers. Via MiXCR, TCRdb re-called the PCR reads, giving one row per CDR3 protein. The sample shows 780,000 or so distinct CDR3 sequences, roughly 15% of them seen only once. Sequencing used PBMCs, mostly from graft donor cells, obtained 360 days after TCRalphabeta/CD19-depleted stem cell transplant. The receptor source for this set is a male patient under 18 who had a stem cell transplant for acute lymphoblastic leukemia, so the T cells may come from the graft donor.

At least ten counts were recorded for this clonotype. This chain connects TRBV6-1 to TRBJ2-7, with D unclear. The germline gives CDR1 MNHNS, CDR2 SASEGT. The CDR3 has 15 residues. Trimming took 6 bases from V and 0 from J, leaving 15 bases between them. CDR3 residues: CASRAQWGTSYEQYF. The CDR3 nucleotides are TGTGCCAGCAGAGCGCAATGGGGAACCTCCTACGAGCAGTACTTC.

This clonotype occurred many times. The chain combines TRBV7-2 with TRBJ2-1; D remains ambiguous. The CDR3 is made up of 12 amino acids. Germline V gene lookup returns CDR1 SGHTA and CDR2 FQGNSA. V lost 3 bases, J lost 12 bases, and 12 bases lay in between. CDR3 coding DNA: TGTGCCAGCAGCTTTAAGAGGACCCGGCAGTTCTTC. Translated: CASSFKRTRQFF.

This clonotype was counted only a few times. V is TRBV5-6 and J is TRBJ2-1, with D perhaps matching TRBD1 (5 bases). Germline assignment: CDR1 SGHDT and CDR2 YYEEEE. V was shortened by 4 bases and J by 5 bases, with 16 bases between the two germline ends. This CDR3 has 15 amino acids. The CDR3 coding sequence is TGTGCCAGCAGCAATATGGGGCTAGGGGACAATGAGCAGTTCTTC. Encoded protein: CASSNMGLGDNEQFF. Filled out from reference TRBV5-6 and TRBJ2-1, the complete variable domain reads DAGVTQSPTHLIKTRGQQVTLRCSPKSGHDTVSWYQQALGQGPQFIFQYYEEEERQRGNFPDRFSGHQFPNYSSELNVNALLLGDSALYLCASSNMGLGDNEQFFGPGTRLTVL.

CDR3 residues: CASSSNTWGGETQYF. The CDR3 nucleotides are TGTGCCAGCAGTTCAAACACGTGGGGAGGCGAGACCCAGTACTTC. The chain employs TRBV25-1 and TRBJ2-5, with TRBD2 as a possible D gene (6 bases). The germline CDR1 and CDR2 sequences are MGHDK and SYGVNS. The CDR3 sequence is 15 residues long. V shed 5 bases and J shed 5 bases, with 18 bases lying between them.

This clonotype was picked up many times. J is TRBJ1-5 and V is TRBV5-1, with D uncertain. Germline V CDR1 and CDR2: SGHRS, YFSETQ. V was cut by 5 bases and J by 3 bases, with 9 bases left in between. The CDR3 totals 13 residues. The CDR3 is CASRRDSNQPQHF. As DNA, the CDR3 is TGCGCCAGCAGACGGGATTCCAATCAGCCCCAGCATTTT.

This chain uses TRBV24-1 with TRBJ2-6; D may be TRBD1 (6 bases). The CDR3 runs to 15 residues. Germline CDR1 is KGHDR and CDR2 is SFDVKD. Trimming stripped 4 bases from V and 2 bases from J, with 8 bases between. The chain's CDR3 is CATSDNRAGANVLTF. The CDR3 DNA follows: TGTGCCACCAGTGACAACAGGGCTGGGGCCAACGTCCTGACTTTC.

The V gene is TRBV29-1, the J gene TRBJ2-5, with 9 positions matching TRBD1. The CDR3 spans 17 residues. Germline V lookup: CDR1 SQVTM, CDR2 ANQGSEA. The trim removed 0 bases at V and 8 bases at J, leaving 16 bases unmatched. The CDR3 sequence is CSVEDGPPRDRAATQYF. The DNA for the CDR3 is TGCAGCGTTGAAGATGGTCCCCCCCGGGACAGGGCAGCCACCCAGTACTTC.

The rearrangement links TRBV27 to TRBJ2-6, with D uncertain. V lost 0 bases, J lost 11 bases, and 17 bases lay in between. Germline loops: CDR1 MNHEY, CDR2 SMNVEV (reference sequence). CDR3 length: 16 amino acids. The CDR3 bases are TGTGCCAGCAGTTTATCGCACTGGACCACCGTCGACGTCCTGACTTTC. Translating it yields CASSLSHWTTVDVLTF.

This clonotype turned up a few times. This chain uses TRBV5-1 with TRBJ2-7; possibly TRBD2 for D (5 bases). The V gene lost 0 bases and the J gene lost 2 bases, with 12 bases spanning the gap. The CDR3 sequence is 15 residues long. Germline values: CDR1 SGHRS, CDR2 YFSETQ. CDR3 sequence reads: CASSLGGGVAYEQYF. CDR3 nucleotides: TGCGCCAGCAGCTTGGGCGGAGGAGTAGCCTACGAGCAGTACTTC.

This clonotype was observed many times. The chain is built from TRBV29-1 and TRBJ2-1, with D perhaps TRBD2 (5 bases). Per germline, CDR1 SQVTM and CDR2 ANQGSEA. The CDR3 is 10 amino acids. Trimming took off 4 bases at V and 9 bases at J, with 7 bases between the two ends. The CDR3 bases are TGCAGCGTTGTGGGAGCTGAGCAGTTCTTC. It codes for CSVVGAEQFF.

The genes are TRBV20-1 and TRBJ1-5; weak D call: TRBD1 (6 bases). Germline values: CDR1 DFQATT, CDR2 SNEGSKA (reference sequence). V was cut by 6 bases and J by 5 bases, with 14 bases left in between. The length of the CDR3 is 13 residues. CDR3 loop: CSAHQGRDQPQHF. The CDR3 DNA reads as TGCAGTGCCCATCAGGGGAGAGATCAGCCCCAGCATTTT.

This clonotype occurred a few times. The J gene is TRBJ1-5, the V gene TRBV4-1; TRBD1 might be the D (5 bases). The CDR3 is 17 residues long. CDR1 MGHRA and CDR2 YSYEKL come from the germline V gene. The V gene lost 0 bases and the J gene lost 3 bases, with 15 bases spanning the gap. The CDR3 protein is CASSQEVSGGTNQPQHF. CDR3 nucleotides: TGCGCCAGCAGCCAAGAAGTGAGCGGAGGGACCAATCAGCCCCAGCATTTT.

V usage is TRBV30 and J usage is TRBJ1-1; no clear D. The germline V gene encodes CDR1 GTSNPN and CDR2 SVGIG (reference sequence). The CDR3 consists of 14 residues. V was pared by 0 bases and J by 1 base, with 9 bases between. For the CDR3, the DNA is TGTGCCTGGAGTGTATTGGTGGCGAACACTGAAGCTTTCTTT. As protein: CAWSVLVANTEAFF.

The chain recombines TRBV5-1 with TRBJ2-7; either TRBD1 or TRBD2 may fit D (5 bases each). The CDR3 has 15 residues. The germline CDR1 and CDR2 sequences are SGHRS and YFSETQ. V lost 0 bases and J lost 3, with 13 bases in between. CDR3 bases: TGCGCCAGCAGCTTGGGAGGGACGGACGACTACGAGCAGTACTTC. Its protein product is CASSLGGTDDYEQYF.

This clonotype has a handful of counts. The rearrangement joins TRBV5-6 to TRBJ2-4; D gene uncertain. CDR3 size: 16 residues. In germline, CDR1 is SGHDT, CDR2 YYEEEE. The V end lost 2 bases, the J end lost 0 bases, and 12 bases lay between the germline ends. CDR3 coding DNA: TGTGCCAGCAGCTTCTTAGCAAGGGTAGCCAAAAACATTCAGTACTTC. Its translation is CASSFLARVAKNIQYF.